This TCR beta chain was found in a study of vaccination and CD4 T cells after COVID-19. The overall study: Each post-COVID sample was drawn after diagnosis, and the median interval was roughly 100 days (range 35 to 161). In culture, cells were exposed to overlapping spike peptides from SARS-CoV-2, HCoV-NL63, HCoV-OC43 and HCoV-229E. Researchers treated control cultures with a CEFX pool, an HIV-1 Nef pool, or no peptide.

Time point of the sample: late sampling 161 to 241 days after vaccination in a few convalescent patients. This sample's treatment: approximately nine-day PBMC culture with coronavirus spike peptide pools or control peptides (ViraFEST assay). Using peptide pools, antigen-specific T cells were expanded in ViraFEST before TCRs were sequenced. The Oncomine TCR Beta short-read assay generated sequence data from the DNA of cultured CD4+ T cells. A single record per CDR3 protein comes from TCRdb applying MiXCR to the PCR reads. Of fewer than 30,000 distinct CDR3 sequences listed, roughly 34% are singletons. This clonotype is classed as medium-sized (0.01 to 0.1%). The antigen is unknown. The CDR3 extends over 15 amino acids. V lost 5 bases and J lost 0, with 13 bases in between. Germline loops: CDR1 MNHEY, CDR2 SMNVEV (reference sequence).

The sequencing used CD4+ T cells from blood, cultured in vitro, collected about 7 months after SARS-CoV-2 vaccination. The chain joins TRBV27 to TRBJ1-1; possible D gene TRBD1, 6 bases. The source of this sequence is a human donor who had recovered from COVID-19. CDR3 in amino acids: CASSPSGQLNTEAFF. The DNA for the CDR3 is TGTGCCAGCAGTCCATCGGGACAACTGAACACTGAAGCTTTCTTT.